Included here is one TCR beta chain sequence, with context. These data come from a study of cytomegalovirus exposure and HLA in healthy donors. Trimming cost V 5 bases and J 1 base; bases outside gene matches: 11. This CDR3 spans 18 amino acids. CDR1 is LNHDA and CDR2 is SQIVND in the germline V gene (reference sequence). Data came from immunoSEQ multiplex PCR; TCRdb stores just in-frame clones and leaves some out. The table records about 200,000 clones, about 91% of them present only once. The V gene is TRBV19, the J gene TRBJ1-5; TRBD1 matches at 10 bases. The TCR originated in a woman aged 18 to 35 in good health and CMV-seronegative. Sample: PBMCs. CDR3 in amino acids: CASSAGTGATFSNQPQHF. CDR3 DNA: TGTGCCAGTAGTGCCGGGACAGGGGCTACCTTCAGCAATCAGCCCCAGCATTTT.